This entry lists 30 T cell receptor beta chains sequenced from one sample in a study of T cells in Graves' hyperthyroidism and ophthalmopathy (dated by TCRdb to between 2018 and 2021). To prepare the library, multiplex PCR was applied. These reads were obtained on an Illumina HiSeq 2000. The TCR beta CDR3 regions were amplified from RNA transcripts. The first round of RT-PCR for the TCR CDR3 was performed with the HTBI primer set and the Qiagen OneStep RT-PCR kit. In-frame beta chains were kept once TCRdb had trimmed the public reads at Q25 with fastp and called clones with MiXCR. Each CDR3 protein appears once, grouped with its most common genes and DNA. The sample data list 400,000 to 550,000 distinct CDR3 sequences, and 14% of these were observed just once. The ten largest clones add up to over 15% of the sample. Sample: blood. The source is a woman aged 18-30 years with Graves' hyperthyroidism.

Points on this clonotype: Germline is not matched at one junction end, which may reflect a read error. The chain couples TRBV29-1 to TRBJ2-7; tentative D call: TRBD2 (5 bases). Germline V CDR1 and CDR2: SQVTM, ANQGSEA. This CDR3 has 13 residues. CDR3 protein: CSAEGGQSYEQYF. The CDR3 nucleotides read TGCAGCGCTGAAGGCGGGCAGTCCTACGAGCAGTACTTC.

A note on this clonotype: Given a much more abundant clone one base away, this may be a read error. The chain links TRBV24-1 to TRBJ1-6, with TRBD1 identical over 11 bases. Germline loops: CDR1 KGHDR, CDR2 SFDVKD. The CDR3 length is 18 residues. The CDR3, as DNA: TGTGCCACCAGTGACAGGGACAGGGGGAACTCCTATAATTTACCCCTCCACTTT. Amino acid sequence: CATSDRDRGNSYNLPLHF.

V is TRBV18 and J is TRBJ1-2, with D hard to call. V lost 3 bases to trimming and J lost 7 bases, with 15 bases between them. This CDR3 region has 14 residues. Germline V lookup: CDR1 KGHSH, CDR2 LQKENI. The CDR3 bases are TGTGCCAGCTCACCCGGCGAGCGAGGGATTGGCTACACCTTC. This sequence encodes CASSPGERGIGYTF. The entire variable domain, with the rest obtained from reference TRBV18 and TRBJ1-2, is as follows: NAGVMQNPRHLVRRRGQEARLRCSPMKGHSHVYWYRQLPEEGLKFMVYLQKENIIDESGMPKERFSAEFPKEGPSILRIQQVVRGDSAAYFCASSPGERGIGYTFGSGTRLTVV.

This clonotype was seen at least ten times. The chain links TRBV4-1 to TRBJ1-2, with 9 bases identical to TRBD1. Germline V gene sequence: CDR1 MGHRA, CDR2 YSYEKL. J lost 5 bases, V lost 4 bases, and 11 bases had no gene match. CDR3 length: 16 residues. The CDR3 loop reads CASSPIYRDRDYGYTF. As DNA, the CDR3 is TGCGCCAGCAGCCCCATCTACCGGGACAGGGATTATGGCTACACCTTC.

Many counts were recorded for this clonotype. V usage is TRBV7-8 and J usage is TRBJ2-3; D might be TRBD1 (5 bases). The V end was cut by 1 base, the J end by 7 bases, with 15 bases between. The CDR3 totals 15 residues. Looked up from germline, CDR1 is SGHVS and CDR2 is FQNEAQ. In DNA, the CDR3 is TGTGCCAGCAGCTTAGAAGGGGCGCGCGAATATACGCAGTATTTT. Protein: CASSLEGAREYTQYF.

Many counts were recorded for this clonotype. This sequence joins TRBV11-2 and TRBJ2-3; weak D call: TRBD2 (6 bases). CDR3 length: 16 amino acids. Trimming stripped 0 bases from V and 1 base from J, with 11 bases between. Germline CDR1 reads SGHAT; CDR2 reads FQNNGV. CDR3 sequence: CASSLDGGRGTDTQYF. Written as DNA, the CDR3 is TGTGCCAGCAGCTTAGATGGGGGGAGAGGCACAGATACGCAGTATTTT. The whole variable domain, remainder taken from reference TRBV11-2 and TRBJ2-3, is EAGVAQSPRYKIIEKRQSVAFWCNPISGHATLYWYQQILGQGPKLLIQFQNNGVVDDSQLPKDRFSAERLKGVDSTLKIQPAKLEDSAVYLCASSLDGGRGTDTQYFGPGTRLTVL.

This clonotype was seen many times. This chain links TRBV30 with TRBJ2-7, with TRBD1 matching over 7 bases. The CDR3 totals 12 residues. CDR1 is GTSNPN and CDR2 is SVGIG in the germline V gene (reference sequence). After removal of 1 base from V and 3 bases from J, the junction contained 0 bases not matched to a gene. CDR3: CAWSGTGYEQYF. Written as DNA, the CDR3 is TGTGCCTGGAGTGGGACAGGCTACGAGCAGTACTTC.

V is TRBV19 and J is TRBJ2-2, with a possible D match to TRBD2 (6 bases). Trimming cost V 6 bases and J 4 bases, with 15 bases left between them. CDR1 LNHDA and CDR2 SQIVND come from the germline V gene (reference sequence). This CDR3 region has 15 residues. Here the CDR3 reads CASRLRELATGELFF. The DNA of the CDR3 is TGTGCCAGTAGACTCCGGGAGTTGGCCACCGGGGAGCTGTTTTTT.

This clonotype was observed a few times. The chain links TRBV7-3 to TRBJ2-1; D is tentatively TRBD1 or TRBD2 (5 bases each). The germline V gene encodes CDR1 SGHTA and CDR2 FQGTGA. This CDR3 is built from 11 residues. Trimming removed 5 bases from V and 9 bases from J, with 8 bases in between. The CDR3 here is CASSAGAEQFF. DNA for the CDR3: TGTGCCAGCAGCGCCGGGGCTGAGCAGTTCTTC.

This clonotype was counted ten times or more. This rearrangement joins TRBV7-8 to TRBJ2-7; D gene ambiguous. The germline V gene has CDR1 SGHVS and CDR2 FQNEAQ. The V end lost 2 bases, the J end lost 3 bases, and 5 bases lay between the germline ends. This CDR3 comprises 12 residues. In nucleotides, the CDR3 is TGTGCCAGCAGCTTAAGTGACTACGAGCAGTACTTC. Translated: CASSLSDYEQYF.

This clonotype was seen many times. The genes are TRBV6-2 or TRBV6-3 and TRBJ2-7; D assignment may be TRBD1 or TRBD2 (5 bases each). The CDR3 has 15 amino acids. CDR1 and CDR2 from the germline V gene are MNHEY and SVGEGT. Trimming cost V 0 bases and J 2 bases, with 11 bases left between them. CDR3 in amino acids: CASSYSPGLTYEQYV. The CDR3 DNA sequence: TGTGCCAGCAGTTACTCCCCGGGGCTGACCTACGAGCAGTACGTC.

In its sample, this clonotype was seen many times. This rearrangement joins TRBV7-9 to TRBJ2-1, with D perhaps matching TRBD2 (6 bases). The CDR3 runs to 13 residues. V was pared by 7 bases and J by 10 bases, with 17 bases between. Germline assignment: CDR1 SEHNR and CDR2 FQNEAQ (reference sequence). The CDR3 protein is CASTPGTSREQFF. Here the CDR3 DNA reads TGTGCCAGCACTCCAGGGACTTCCCGGGAGCAGTTCTTC. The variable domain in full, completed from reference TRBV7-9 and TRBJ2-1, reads DTGVSQNPRHKITKRGQNVTFRCDPISEHNRLYWYRQTLGQGPEFLTYFQNEAQLEKSRLLSDRFSAERPKGSFSTLEIQRTEQGDSAMYLCASTPGTSREQFFGPGTRLTVL.

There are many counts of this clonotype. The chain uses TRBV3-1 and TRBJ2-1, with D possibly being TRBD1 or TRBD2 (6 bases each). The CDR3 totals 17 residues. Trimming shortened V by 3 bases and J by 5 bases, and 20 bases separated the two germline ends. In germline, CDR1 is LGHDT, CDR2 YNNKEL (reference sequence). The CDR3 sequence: CASSHKGGTTFNNEQFF. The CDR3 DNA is TGTGCCAGCAGCCACAAAGGCGGGACAACTTTCAACAATGAGCAGTTCTTC.

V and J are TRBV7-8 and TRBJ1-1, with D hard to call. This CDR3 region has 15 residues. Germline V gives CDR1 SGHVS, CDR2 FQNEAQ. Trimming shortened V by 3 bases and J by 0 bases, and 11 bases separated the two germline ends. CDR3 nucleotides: TGTGCCAGCAGCTTGGGAAGGCAGCTGAACACTGAAGCTTTCTTT. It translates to CASSLGRQLNTEAFF.

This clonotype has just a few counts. The CDR3, as DNA: TGTGCCAGCTCACCAGGGCCAGGGGATAGCAATCAGCCCCAGCATTTT. It encodes CASSPGPGDSNQPQHF. V gene TRBV18 combines with J gene TRBJ1-5; tentatively, D is TRBD1 (6 bases). V was pared by 2 bases and J by 0 bases, with 11 bases between. The CDR3 runs 16 residues. The germline gives CDR1 KGHSH, CDR2 LQKENI.

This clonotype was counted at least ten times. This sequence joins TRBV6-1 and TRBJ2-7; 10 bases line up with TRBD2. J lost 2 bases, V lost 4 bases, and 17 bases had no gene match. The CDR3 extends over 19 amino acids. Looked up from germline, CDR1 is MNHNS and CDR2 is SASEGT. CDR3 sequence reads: CASSAYPGTSAFGAYEQYV. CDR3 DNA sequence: TGTGCCAGCAGTGCCTACCCCGGGACTAGCGCCTTCGGGGCCTACGAGCAGTACGTC.

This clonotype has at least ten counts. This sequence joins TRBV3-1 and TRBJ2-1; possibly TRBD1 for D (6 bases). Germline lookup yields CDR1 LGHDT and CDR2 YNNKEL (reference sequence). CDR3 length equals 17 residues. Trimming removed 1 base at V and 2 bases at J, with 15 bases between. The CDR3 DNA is TGTGCCAGCAGCCAAGTAGATGACAGGCTCCCCTACAATGAGCAGTTCTTC. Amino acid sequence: CASSQVDDRLPYNEQFF.

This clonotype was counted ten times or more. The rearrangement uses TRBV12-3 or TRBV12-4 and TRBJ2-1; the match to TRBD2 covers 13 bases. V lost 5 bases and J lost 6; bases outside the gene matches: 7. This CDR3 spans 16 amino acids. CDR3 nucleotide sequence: TGTGCCAGCAGTCAACCGGGACTAGCGGGACTCAATGAGCAGTTCTTC. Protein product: CASSQPGLAGLNEQFF.

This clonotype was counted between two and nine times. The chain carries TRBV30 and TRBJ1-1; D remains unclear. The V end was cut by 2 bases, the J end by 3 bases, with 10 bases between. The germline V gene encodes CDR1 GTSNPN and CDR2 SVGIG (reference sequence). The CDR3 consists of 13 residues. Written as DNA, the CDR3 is TGTGCCTGGAGTTTGAGAAGTGACACTGAAGCTTTCTTT. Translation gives CAWSLRSDTEAFF.

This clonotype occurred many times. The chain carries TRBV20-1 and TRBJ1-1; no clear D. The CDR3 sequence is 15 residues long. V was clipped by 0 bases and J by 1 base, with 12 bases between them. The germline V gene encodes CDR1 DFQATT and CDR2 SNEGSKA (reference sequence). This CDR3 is CSARDDGRTNTEAFF. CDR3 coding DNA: TGCAGTGCTAGAGATGATGGAAGGACGAACACTGAAGCTTTCTTT.

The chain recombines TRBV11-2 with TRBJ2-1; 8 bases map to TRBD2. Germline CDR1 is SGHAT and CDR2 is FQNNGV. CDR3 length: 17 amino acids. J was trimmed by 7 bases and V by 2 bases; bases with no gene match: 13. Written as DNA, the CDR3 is TGTGCCAGCAGCTTAACGCCCCCGGGACTAGTACGAAATGAGCAGTTCTTC. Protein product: CASSLTPPGLVRNEQFF. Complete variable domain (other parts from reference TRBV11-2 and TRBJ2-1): EAGVAQSPRYKIIEKRQSVAFWCNPISGHATLYWYQQILGQGPKLLIQFQNNGVVDDSQLPKDRFSAERLKGVDSTLKIQPAKLEDSAVYLCASSLTPPGLVRNEQFFGPGTRLTVL.

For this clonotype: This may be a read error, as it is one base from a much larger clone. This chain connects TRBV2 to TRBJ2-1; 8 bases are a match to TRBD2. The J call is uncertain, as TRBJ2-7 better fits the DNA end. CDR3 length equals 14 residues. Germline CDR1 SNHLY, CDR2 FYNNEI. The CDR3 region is CASWSGSLYNEQYF. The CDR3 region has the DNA TGTGCCAGCTGGAGCGGGAGCCTGTACAATGAGCAGTACTTC.

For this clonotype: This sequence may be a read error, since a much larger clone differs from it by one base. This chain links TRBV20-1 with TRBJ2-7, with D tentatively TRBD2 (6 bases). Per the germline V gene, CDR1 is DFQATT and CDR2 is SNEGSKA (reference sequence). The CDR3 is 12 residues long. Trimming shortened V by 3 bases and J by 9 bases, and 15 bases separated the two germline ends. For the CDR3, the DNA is TGCAGTGCTAGGGGGGGAAATAGCGGGCAGTACGTC. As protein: CSARGGNSGQYV.

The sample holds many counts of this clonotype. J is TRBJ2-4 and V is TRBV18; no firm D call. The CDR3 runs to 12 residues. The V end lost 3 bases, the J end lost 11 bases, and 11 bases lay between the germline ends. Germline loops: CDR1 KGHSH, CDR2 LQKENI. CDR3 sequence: CASSPPTRLQYF. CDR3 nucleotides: TGTGCCAGCTCACCCCCCACTCGACTTCAGTACTTC.

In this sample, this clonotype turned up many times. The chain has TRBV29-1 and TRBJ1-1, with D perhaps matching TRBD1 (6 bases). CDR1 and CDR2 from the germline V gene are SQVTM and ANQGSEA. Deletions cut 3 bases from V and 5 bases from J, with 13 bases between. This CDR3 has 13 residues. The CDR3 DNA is TGCAGCGTTGACCGGGGGGCGAGGACTGAAGCTTTCTTT. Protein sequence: CSVDRGARTEAFF.

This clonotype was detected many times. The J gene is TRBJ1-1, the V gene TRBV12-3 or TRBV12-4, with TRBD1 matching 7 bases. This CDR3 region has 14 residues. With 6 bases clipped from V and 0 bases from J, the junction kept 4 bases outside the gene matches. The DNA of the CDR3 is TGTGCCAGCAGAATGACAGGGTTGAACACTGAAGCTTTCTTT. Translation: CASRMTGLNTEAFF.

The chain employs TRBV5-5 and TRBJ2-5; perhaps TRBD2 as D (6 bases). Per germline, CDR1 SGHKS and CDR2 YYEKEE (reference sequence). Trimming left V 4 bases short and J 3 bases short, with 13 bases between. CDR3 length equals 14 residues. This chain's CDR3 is CASSTWVAEETQYF. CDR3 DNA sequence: TGTGCCAGCAGCACCTGGGTAGCGGAAGAGACCCAGTACTTC. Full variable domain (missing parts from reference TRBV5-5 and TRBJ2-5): DAGVTQSPTHLIKTRGQQVTLRCSPISGHKSVSWYQQVLGQGPQFIFQYYEKEERGRGNFPDRFSARQFPNYSSELNVNALLLGDSALYLCASSTWVAEETQYFGPGTRLLVL.

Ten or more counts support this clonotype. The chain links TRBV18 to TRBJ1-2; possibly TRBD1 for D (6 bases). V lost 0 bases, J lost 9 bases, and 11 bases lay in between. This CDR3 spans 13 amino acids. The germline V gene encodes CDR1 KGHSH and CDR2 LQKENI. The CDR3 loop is CASSPPDSASYTF. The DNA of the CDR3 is TGTGCCAGCTCACCACCGGACAGCGCGAGCTACACCTTC.

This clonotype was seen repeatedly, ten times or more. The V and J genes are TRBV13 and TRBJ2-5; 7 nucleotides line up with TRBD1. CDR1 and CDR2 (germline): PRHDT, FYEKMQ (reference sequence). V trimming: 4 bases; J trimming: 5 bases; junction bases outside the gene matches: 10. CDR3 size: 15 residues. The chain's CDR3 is CASSSMTGRSETQYF. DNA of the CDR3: TGTGCCAGCAGCTCAATGACAGGGAGAAGTGAGACCCAGTACTTC.

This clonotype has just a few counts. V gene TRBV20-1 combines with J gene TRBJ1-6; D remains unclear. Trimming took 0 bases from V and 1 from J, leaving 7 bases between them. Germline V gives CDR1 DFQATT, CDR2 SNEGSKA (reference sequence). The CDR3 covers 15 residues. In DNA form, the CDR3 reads TGCAGTGCTAGAGAGTTGGGTTCCTATAATTCACCCCTCCACTTT. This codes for CSARELGSYNSPLHF.